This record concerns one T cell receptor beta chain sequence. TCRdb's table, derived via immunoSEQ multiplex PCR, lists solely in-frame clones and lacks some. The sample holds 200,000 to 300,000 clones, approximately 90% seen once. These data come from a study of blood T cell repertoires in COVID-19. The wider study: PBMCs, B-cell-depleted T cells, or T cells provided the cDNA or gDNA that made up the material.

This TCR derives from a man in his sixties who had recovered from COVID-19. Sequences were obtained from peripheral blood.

This CDR3 reads CASSTSGQANTEAFF. CDR3 nucleotides: TGTGCCAGCAGCACGTCGGGACAGGCGAACACTGAAGCTTTCTTT. The chain is built from TRBV7-2 and TRBJ1-1; TRBD1 matches at 8 bases. The CDR3 consists of 15 residues. With V trimmed by 5 bases and J by 1 base, 6 bases remained unmatched. Germline CDR1 and CDR2: SGHTA and FQGNSA.